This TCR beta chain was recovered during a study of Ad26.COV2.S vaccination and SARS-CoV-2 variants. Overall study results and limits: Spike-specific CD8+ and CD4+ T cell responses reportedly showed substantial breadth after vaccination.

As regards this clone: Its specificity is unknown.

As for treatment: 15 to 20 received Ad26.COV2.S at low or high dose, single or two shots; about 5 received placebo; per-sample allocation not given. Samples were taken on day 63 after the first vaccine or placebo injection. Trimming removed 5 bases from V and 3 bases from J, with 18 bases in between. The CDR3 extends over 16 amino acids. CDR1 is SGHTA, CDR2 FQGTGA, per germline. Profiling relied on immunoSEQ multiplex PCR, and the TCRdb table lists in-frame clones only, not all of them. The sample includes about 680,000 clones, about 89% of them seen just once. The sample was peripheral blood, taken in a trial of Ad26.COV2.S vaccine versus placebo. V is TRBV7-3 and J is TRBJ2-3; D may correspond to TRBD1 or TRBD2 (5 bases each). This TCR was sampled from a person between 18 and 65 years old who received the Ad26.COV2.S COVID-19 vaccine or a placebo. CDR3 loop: CASSHYRDGLTDTQYF. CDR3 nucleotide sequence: TGTGCCAGCAGCCACTACCGGGACGGCCTAACAGATACGCAGTATTTT.